This T cell receptor (beta chain) is drawn from a study of radiation and T cells in renal cell carcinoma (dated by TCRdb to 2018 to 2020). For the study in its entirety: In total, fewer than 55 samples underwent TCR beta sequencing: approximately 26 tumors plus 27 peripheral blood samples. The last blood draw happened 4 weeks after radiation, timed to coincide with nephrectomy. Across all 50 or so samples, several million unique CDR3 nucleotide sequences encoding 2,658,974 unique CDR3 amino acid sequences were identified. What the work shows at the level of the full study, not this receptor alone: No pretreatment tumor biopsies were available, so the baseline intratumoral presence of clonotypes could not be determined. Changes in the blood repertoire were not tracked past 4 weeks after treatment. Because the trial had a single-armed design, the trial could not examine how radiation dose or scheduling affected the TCR repertoire. In blood, the top tumor clonotypes increased between baseline and 2 weeks post-radiation and then shrank by 4 weeks, which suggests that tumor-resident clones expanded only transiently.

In light of the paper, this sample's time point label describes: blood 4 weeks post-SBRT, at nephrectomy. The sample's treatment or condition label is to be understood as: 15 Gy SBRT to primary tumor, nephrectomy 4 weeks later. Samples came from a clinical trial, in which primary renal cell carcinomas received 15 Gy stereotactic body radiation therapy followed by nephrectomy 4 weeks later. To follow tumor-enriched clonotypes, peripheral blood was collected serially from radiation-treated patients at baseline and again at 2 weeks and 4 weeks after SBRT. Every patient had renal cell carcinoma of clear cell pathology. Genomic DNA for TCR sequencing was prepared using the QIAamp DNA Blood Mini Kit (Qiagen). The analyses included only samples that passed all quality control checks. CDR1 and CDR2 are read off the germline V gene (reference sequence) as SEHNR and FQNEAQ. The CDR3 covers 12 residues, taking in both the cysteine and the phenylalanine. The retained sequence is limited to the CDR3, 36 bases, with the frame set at the first base. The trim is 5 bases for V and 4 bases for J, with a gap of 8 bases between the germline ends.

In its sample, this clone was seen many times. The clone's antigen remains unknown. No base qualities exist here, and no much larger clone lies one base off it. TCR beta libraries were generated from genomic DNA with the immunoSEQ kit, following the manufacturer's recommendations. To prepare the libraries, a first multiplex PCR with proprietary primers was run, followed by a second PCR that added unique barcodes, and a bead cleanup was done after each round. Each sample batch included a kit-provided positive control reaction and a negative control reaction. The final libraries underwent checking on an Agilent 4200 TapeStation D1000 ScreenTape, volumetric pooling, and quantification by qPCR. Sequencing ran on an Illumina NextSeq500 with a MidOutput 150-cycle cartridge, using 156 Read1 and 15 Index1 cycles with kit custom primers. The pooled library was loaded at 1.0 pM, and 20% PhiX control was spiked in. From the authors' description of their analysis: Vendor-processed data were analyzed in R, with a clonotype defined as all T cells sharing the same CDR3 nucleotide sequence. In the clone abundance analyses, frequencies were normalized to the 10,000 most abundant clones in each sample. Before analysis, public T cell clones were removed, and these numbered fewer than six per sample on average. A difference in abundance of at least 32-fold between compartments was used to define tumor-enriched and baseline blood-enriched clonotypes. A beta-binomial differential abundance model was used to identify clonotypes that expanded or contracted between blood time points. Tumor-blood repertoire similarity was measured with the Baroni-Urbani and Buser coefficient, and groups were compared using two-tailed Wilcoxon tests in R. TCRdb carries this immuneACCESS record with in-frame sequences only. Its versions omit some clonotypes, under half of them owing to an unresolved V gene in the studies checked, with the rest unexplained. The V and J calls and clone size were taken over from that table, and D and trimming were inferred from the DNA. A total of under 100,000 clones appear in this sample, roughly 88% of them only once. The ten largest make up 6.5% to 8% of the sample.

The sequence was collected from a man aged 60 to 75 with renal cell carcinoma. Source: blood, taken from a patient whose treatment included radiotherapy and nephrectomy. The chain is encoded by TRBV7-9 joined to TRBJ2-5; the D gene lacks a confident call. The CDR3 corresponds to CASSRFGETQYF. The nucleotide sequence reads as follows: TGTGCCAGCAGCCGGTTCGGAGAGACCCAGTACTTC.